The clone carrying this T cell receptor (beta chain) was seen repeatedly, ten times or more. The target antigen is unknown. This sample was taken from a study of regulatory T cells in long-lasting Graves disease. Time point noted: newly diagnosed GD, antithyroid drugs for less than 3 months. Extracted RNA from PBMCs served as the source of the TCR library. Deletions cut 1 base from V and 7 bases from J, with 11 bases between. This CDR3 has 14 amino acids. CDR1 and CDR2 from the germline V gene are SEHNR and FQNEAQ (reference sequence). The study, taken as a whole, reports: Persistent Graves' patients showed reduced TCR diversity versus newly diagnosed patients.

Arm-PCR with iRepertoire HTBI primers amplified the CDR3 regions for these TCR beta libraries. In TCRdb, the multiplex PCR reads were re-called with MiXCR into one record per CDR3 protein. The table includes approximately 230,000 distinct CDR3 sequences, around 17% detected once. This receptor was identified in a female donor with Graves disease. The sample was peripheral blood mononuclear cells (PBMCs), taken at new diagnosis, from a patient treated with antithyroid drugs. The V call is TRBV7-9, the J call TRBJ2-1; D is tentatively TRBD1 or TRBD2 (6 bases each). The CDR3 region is CASSLVQGTNEQFF. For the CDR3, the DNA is TGTGCCAGCAGCTTAGTTCAGGGGACTAATGAGCAGTTCTTC.